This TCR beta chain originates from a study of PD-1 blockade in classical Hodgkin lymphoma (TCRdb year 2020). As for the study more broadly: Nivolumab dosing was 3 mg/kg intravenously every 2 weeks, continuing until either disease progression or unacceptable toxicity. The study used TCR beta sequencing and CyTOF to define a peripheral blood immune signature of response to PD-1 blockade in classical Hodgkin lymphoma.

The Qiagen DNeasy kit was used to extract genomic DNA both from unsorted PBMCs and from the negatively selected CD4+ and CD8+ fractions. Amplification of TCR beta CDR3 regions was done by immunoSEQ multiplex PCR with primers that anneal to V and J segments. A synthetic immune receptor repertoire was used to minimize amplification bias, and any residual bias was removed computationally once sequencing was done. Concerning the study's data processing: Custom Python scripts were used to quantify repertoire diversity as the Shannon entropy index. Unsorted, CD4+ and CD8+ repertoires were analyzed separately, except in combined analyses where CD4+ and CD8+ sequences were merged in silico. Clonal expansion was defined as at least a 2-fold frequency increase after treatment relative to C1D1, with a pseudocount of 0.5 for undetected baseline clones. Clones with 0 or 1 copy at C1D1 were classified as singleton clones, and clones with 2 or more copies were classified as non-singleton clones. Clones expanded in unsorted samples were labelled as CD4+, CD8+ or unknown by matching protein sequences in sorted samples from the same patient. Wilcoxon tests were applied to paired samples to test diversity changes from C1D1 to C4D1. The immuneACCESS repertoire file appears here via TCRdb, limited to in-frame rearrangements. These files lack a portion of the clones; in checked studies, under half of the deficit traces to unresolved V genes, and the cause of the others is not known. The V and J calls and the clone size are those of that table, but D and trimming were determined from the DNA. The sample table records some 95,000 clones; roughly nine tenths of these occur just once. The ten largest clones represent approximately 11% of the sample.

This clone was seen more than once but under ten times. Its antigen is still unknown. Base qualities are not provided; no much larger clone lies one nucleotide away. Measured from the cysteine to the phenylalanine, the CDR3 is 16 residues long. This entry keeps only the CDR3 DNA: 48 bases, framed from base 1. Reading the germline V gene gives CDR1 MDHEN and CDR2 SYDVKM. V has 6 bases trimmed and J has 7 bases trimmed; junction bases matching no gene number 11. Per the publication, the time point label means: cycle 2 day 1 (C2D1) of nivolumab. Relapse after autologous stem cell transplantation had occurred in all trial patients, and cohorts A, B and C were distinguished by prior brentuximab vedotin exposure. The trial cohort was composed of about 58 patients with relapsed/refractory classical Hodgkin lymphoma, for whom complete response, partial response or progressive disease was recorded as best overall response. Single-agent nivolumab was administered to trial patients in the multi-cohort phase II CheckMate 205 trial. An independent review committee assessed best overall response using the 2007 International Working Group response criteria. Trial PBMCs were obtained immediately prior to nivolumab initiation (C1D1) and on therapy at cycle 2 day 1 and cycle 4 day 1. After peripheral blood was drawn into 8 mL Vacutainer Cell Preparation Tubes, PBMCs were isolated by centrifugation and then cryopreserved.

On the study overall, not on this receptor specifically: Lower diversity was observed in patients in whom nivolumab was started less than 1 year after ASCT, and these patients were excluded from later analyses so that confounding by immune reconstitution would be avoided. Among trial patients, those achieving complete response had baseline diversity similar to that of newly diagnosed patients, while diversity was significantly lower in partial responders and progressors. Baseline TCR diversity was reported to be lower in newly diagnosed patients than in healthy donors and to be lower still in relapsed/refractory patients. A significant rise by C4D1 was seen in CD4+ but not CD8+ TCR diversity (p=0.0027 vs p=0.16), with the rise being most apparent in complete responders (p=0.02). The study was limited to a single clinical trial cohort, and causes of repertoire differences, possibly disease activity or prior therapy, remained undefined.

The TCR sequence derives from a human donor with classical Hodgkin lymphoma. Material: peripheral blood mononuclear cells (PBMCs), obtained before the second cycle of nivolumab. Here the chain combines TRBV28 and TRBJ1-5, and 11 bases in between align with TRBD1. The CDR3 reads CASSSGGQGVRQPQHF. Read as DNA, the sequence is TGTGCCAGCAGCTCCGGGGGACAGGGGGTTCGGCAGCCCCAGCATTTT.